This is a list of T cell receptor beta chains from one sample in a study of vaccination and CD4 T cells after COVID-19. Their antigens are not known. TCRdb used MiXCR to reprocess the PCR reads, holding one entry per CDR3 protein. The sample records over 10,000 distinct CDR3 sequences, roughly a third being singletons. Sequencing used CD4+ T cells from blood, cultured in vitro, obtained before SARS-CoV-2 vaccination. These receptors were collected from a human donor who received a COVID-19 vaccine. Each CDR3 is given with its conserved first and last residue. The D gene is left open where the match is weak. The size of a clone is reported for some rows only, either as once, few or many, or as a class for expanded clones.

V gene,CDR3 length,clone size,D gene,J gene,CDR3 DNA,CDR3 protein
TRBV6-5,15,few,TRBD2,TRBJ2-5,TGTGCCAGCAGTTTTAGCGGGGGGGTATCGGAGACCCAGTACTTC,CASSFSGGVSETQYF
TRBV6-1,13,few,NA,TRBJ1-2,TGTGCCAGCAAGTCCCCCTCGGGGGGTGGCTACACCTTC,CASKSPSGGGYTF
TRBV18,18,NA,NA,TRBJ1-1,TGTGCCAGCTCACCAGCGCGAAGCCCGAGCCCTACGAACACTGAAGCTTTCTTT,CASSPARSPSPTNTEAFF
TRBV6-1,17,few,NA,TRBJ2-5,TGTGCCAGCAGTGAGGACAGAGCGACGATCGAGGGAGAGACCCAGTACTTC,CASSEDRATIEGETQYF
TRBV28,15,NA,NA,TRBJ2-5,TGTGCCAGCAGTTTACCACGGGACTCGGGAGAGACCCAGTACTTC,CASSLPRDSGETQYF
TRBV6-2/TRBV6-3,13,few,TRBD1,TRBJ2-5,TGTGCCAGCAGTCGGACAGGGCGAGAGACCCAGTACTTC,CASSRTGRETQYF
TRBV10-3,15,few,TRBD2,TRBJ2-5,TGTGCCATCAGACCCGGACTAGCGGAACAAGAGACCCAGTACTTC,CAIRPGLAEQETQYF
TRBV30,11,few,NA,TRBJ2-3,TGTGCCTGGAGGTTGATGGATACGCAGTATTTT,CAWRLMDTQYF
TRBV20-1,15,few,TRBD1,TRBJ1-5,TGCAGTGCTAGGACGGGACAGGGGGGGCATCAGCCCCAGCATTTT,CSARTGQGGHQPQHF
TRBV30,12,NA,NA,TRBJ1-1,TGTGCCTGGAGCGACGTGGGGGGGGAAGCTTTCTTT,CAWSDVGGEAFF
TRBV6-1,15,few,TRBD1,TRBJ1-2,TGTGCCAGCAGATCTGGACAGGGGGCTACCTATGGCTACACCTTC,CASRSGQGATYGYTF
TRBV2,14,NA,TRBD2,TRBJ2-5,TGTGCCAGCAGAAGACTAGCGGCCGAAGAGACCCAGTACTTC,CASRRLAAEETQYF
TRBV10-3,13,NA,TRBD1,TRBJ2-5,TGTGCCATCAGTAGACAGGGTACAGAGACCCAGTACTTC,CAISRQGTETQYF
TRBV16,18,NA,TRBD1,TRBJ1-1,TGTGCCAGCAGCCAAATTTCCGGGACAGGGTATAGAAGCACTGAAGCTTTCTTT,CASSQISGTGYRSTEAFF
TRBV9,14,NA,NA,TRBJ2-5,TGTGCCAGCAGCGTAGGTGGAGGAAAAGAGGCCCAGTACTTC,CASSVGGGKEAQYF
TRBV20-1,15,NA,TRBD2,TRBJ2-3,TGCAGTGCGCCGGGACTAGCGGGGATCACAGATACGCAGTATTTT,CSAPGLAGITDTQYF
TRBV7-2,15,NA,TRBD1,TRBJ2-4,TGTGCCAGCAGCTTAGAAGGGACAGGGTTTGACATTCAGTACTTC,CASSLEGTGFDIQYF
TRBV9,18,NA,NA,TRBJ2-2,TGTGCCAGCAGCGTAGCTAACGATTTTGGGGGAGAAATGGGGGAGCTGTTTTTT,CASSVANDFGGEMGELFF
TRBV6-4,13,once,NA,TRBJ2-3,TGTGCCAGCAGTGACTCGGGGGGAGATACGCAGTATTTT,CASSDSGGDTQYF
TRBV28,17,NA,TRBD1,TRBJ1-5,TGTGCCAGCAGTTTGGGAAAGGACAGGGATAGCAATCAGCCCCAGCATTTT,CASSLGKDRDSNQPQHF
TRBV7-7,16,NA,TRBD1,TRBJ2-5,TGTGCCAGCAGCTTAGAATCGGGGACAGGGTCGGAGACCCAGTACTTC,CASSLESGTGSETQYF
TRBV6-1,14,NA,TRBD1,TRBJ2-7,TGTGCCAGCAGGCTCGGGACAGGAACTTACGAGCAGTACTTC,CASRLGTGTYEQYF
TRBV10-3,16,few,NA,TRBJ1-2,TGTGCCATCAGTGAGTCAAATGGGGGGCACGGCTATGGCTACACCTTC,CAISESNGGHGYGYTF
TRBV5-1,14,NA,TRBD1,TRBJ1-2,TGCGCCAGCAGCTTTGGGACAGGGGGCTACGGCTACACCTTC,CASSFGTGGYGYTF
TRBV6-1,15,NA,TRBD1,TRBJ1-1,TGTGCCAGCAGTACCGACAGGGGGCGGGGCACTGAAGCTTTCTTT,CASSTDRGRGTEAFF
TRBV29-1,14,NA,TRBD1,TRBJ2-7,TGCAGCGTTTCGCGACAGGGACGAGGCTACGAGCAGTACTTC,CSVSRQGRGYEQYF
TRBV20-1,15,medium-sized,TRBD2,TRBJ2-3,TGCAGTGCTAGAGTCGGCGGGGGGGCGACAGATACGCAGTATTTT,CSARVGGGATDTQYF